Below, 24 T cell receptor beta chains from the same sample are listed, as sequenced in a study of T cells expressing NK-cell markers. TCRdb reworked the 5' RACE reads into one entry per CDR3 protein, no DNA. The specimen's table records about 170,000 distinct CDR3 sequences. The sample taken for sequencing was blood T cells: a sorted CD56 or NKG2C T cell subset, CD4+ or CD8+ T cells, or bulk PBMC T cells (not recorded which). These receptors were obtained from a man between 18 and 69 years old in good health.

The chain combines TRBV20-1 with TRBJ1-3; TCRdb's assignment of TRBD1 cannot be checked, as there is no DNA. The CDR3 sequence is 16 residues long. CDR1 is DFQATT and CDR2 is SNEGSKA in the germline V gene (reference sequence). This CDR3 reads CSASTFRAISGNTIYF.

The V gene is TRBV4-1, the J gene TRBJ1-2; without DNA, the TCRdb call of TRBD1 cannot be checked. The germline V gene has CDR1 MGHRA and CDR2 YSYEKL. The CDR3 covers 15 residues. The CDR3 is CASSQDKGGPYGYTF.

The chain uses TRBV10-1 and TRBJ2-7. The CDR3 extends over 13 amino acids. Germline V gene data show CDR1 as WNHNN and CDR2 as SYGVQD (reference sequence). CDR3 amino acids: CASSESMGYEQYF.

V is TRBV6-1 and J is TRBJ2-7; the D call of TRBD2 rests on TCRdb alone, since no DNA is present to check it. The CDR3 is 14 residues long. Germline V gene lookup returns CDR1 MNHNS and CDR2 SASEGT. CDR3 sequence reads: CASIQEGSSYEQYF.

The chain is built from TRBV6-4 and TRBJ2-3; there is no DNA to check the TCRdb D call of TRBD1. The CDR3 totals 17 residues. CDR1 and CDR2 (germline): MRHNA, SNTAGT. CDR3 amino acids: CASSASAGGGRTDTQYF.

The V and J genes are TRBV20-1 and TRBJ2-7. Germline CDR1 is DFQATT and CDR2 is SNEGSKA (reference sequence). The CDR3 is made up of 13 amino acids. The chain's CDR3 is CSARGSTSYEQYF.

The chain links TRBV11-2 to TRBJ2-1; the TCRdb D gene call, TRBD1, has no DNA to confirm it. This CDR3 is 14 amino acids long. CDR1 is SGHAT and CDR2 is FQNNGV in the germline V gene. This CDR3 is CASSSRTVYNEQFF.

CDR3: CASSSRTGGLDTQYF. This chain links TRBV7-2 with TRBJ2-3; the TCRdb call, TRBD1, lacks DNA for checking. This CDR3 is 15 amino acids long. Germline CDR1 and CDR2: SGHTA and FQGNSA.

CDR3 in amino acids: CSARPLEGGSYEQYF. The chain uses TRBV20-1 and TRBJ2-7; TCRdb's D gene call, TRBD1, goes unchecked for lack of DNA. Germline V CDR1 and CDR2: DFQATT, SNEGSKA (reference sequence). The CDR3 loop spans 15 amino acids.

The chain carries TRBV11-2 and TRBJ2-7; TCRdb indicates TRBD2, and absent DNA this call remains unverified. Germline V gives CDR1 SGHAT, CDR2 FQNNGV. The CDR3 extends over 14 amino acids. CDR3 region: CASTSQDGPYEQYF.

CDR3 sequence reads: CASSLIGPEGQSGNTIYF. The chain employs TRBV27 and TRBJ1-3; TCRdb names TRBD1, which stays unverified in the absence of DNA. The V gene's germline CDR1 is MNHEY and CDR2 SMNVEV (reference sequence). The CDR3 sequence is 18 residues long.

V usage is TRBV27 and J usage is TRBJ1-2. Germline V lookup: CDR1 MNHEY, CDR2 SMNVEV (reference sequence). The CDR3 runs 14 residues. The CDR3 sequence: CASSFTVRGYGYTF.

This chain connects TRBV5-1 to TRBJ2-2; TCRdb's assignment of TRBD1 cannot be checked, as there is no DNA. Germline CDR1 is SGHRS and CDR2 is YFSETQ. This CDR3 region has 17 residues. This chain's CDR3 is CASSPQGAVTNTGELFF.

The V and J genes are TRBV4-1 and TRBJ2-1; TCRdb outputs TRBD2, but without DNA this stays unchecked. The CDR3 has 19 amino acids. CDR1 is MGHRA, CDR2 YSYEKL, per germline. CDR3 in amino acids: CASSQEFGIAGGSYNEQFF.

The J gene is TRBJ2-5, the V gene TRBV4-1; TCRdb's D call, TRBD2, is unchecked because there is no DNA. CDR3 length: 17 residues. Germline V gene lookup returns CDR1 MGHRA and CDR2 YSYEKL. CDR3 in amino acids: CASSQYLAGGSGETQYF.

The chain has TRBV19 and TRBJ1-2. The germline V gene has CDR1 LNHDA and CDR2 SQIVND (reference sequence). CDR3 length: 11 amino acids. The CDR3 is CASAENYGYTF.

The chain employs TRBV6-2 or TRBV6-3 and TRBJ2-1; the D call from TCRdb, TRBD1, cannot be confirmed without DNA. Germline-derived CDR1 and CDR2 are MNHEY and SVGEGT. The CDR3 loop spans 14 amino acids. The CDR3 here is CASSYVTGYNEQFF.

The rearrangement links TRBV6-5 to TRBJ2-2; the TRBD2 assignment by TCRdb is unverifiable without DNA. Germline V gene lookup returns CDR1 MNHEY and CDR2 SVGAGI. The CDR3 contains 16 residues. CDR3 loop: CASSYPTRSSTGELFF.

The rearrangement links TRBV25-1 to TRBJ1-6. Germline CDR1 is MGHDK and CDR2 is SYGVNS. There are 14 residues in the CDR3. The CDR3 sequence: CASSESDYNSPLHF.

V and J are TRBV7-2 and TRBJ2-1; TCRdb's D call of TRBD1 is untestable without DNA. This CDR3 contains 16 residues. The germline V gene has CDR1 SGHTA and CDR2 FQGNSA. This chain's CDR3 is CASSFGFTGDDNEQFF.

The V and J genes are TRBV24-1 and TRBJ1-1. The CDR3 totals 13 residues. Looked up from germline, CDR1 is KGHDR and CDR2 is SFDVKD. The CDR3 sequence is CATSERKNTEAFF.

The CDR3 here is CASSPGQHVGEQYF. The chain carries TRBV12-3 or TRBV12-4 and TRBJ2-7; with no DNA, the TCRdb D assignment of TRBD1 cannot be verified. CDR3 length: 14 amino acids.

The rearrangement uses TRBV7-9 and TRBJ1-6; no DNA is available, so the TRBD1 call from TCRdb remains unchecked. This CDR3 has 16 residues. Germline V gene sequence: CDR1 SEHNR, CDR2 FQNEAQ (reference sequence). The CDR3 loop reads CASNPGAQGDNSPLHF.

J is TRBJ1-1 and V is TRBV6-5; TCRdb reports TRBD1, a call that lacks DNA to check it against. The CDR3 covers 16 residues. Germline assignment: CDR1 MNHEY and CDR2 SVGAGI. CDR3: CASSYPPTGFVPEAFF.